The rows below give T cell receptor beta chains drawn from one sample of a study of T cells in Graves' hyperthyroidism and ophthalmopathy. MiXCR, run by TCRdb on the multiplex PCR reads, gives a single entry per CDR3 protein. This sample carries around 350,000 distinct CDR3 sequences, about 20% of them seen once, and the ten largest clones take 3% to 4.5%. The sample was blood. The receptors derive from a woman younger than 35 with Graves' hyperthyroidism. CDR3s include the opening cysteine and the closing phenylalanine or tryptophan. Expanded clones get a size class; other rows say once, few or many, or leave the size out.

V	length	size	CDR3
TRBV12-3/TRBV12-4	16	.	CASSLASSGGAETQYF
TRBV13	14	many	CAGNTVSVQETQYF
TRBV27	17	many	CASSPDVTGTHSYEQYF
TRBV12-3/TRBV12-4	14	many	CASSLRFSNQPQHF
TRBV7-8	16	many	CASSLVPGGGGYGYTF
TRBV12-3/TRBV12-4	14	.	CASREFAGYTEAFF
TRBV20-1	11	many	CSAREQGRYYF
TRBV15	17	few	CATSSGLSSDGSYEQYF
TRBV11-2	18	.	CASSLGLAGSLNTGELFF
TRBV28	17	many	CASSPLQTSGEGETQYF
TRBV27	15	many	CASSPKGIGKTEAFF
TRBV6-5	13	many	CASQPDRATEAFF
TRBV6-5	14	many	CASSYLGREETQYF
TRBV15	16	many	CATSRDSARLSYEQYF
TRBV4-1	15	few	CASSHPLAGGETQYF
TRBV12-3/TRBV12-4	13	many	CASSFVKTDTQYF
TRBV12-3/TRBV12-4	14	.	CACSLALGNQPQHF
TRBV6-4	14	few	CASSERGGTGELFF
TRBV18	15	many	CASSPPDRAAETQYF
TRBV15	15	many	CATSREPLLGGELFF